This TCR beta chain was captured in a study of a mutant IDH1 vaccine in newly diagnosed glioma. About the study: Vaccination followed radiotherapy alone by 4-6 weeks, or accompanied temozolomide cycles. Treated patients showed a male proportion of about 62%, a female proportion of around 40%, and a mean age of about 41 years.

V shed 5 bases and J shed 3 bases, with 15 bases lying between them. Per germline, CDR1 SGHNT and CDR2 YYREEE (reference sequence). This CDR3 region has 14 residues. Using immunoSEQ multiplex PCR, the repertoire was profiled, and TCRdb retains in-frame clones only, with some absent. The sample lists some 120,000 clones; 80% were seen once. On this clone itself: The antigen is not known.

Time point given: week 11, during vaccination. Topical imiquimod accompanied each vaccine dose, which consisted of 300 ug of mutant IDH1 20-mer peptide. Source: PBMCs, taken from a glioma patient whose treatment included an IDH1 peptide vaccine. This chain links TRBV5-4 with TRBJ2-7; D is perhaps TRBD2 (5 bases). The clonotype comes from a man aged 35 to 55 with glioma. As DNA, the CDR3 is TGTGCCAGCAGAAATAACGCTCGGGGCTACGAGCAGTACTTC. Its protein is CASRNNARGYEQYF.